This T cell receptor (beta chain) originates from a study of T cell responses to AZD1222 COVID-19 vaccine. General observations from the study: The peak T cell response came first, and repertoires were sampled only after it. Baseline serostatus was positive in only a handful of AZD1222 recipients.

This CDR3 comprises 16 residues. The V gene lost 1 base and the J gene lost 4 bases, with 14 bases spanning the gap. Looked up from germline, CDR1 is MNHNS and CDR2 is SASEGT. In regard to this clone: As yet, its antigen is unknown.

Only in-frame clones appear in the TCRdb table, and some are missing; sequencing was by immunoSEQ multiplex PCR. The sample has 65,000 to 95,000 clones; 80% to 90% are singletons. Sequencing used peripheral blood, obtained on day 0 of AZD1222 vaccination. This TCR derives from an adult in good health. The V call is TRBV6-1, the J call TRBJ1-5; no clear D gene. This chain's CDR3 is CASSEGTSGPNQPQHF. Here the CDR3 DNA reads TGTGCCAGCAGTGAAGGAACCTCAGGACCGAATCAGCCCCAGCATTTT.